The 29 T cell receptor beta chains below all came from one sample that was sequenced in a study of T cells in localized non-small cell lung cancer. Libraries were prepared by immunoSEQ multiplex PCR; TCRdb keeps only in-frame clonotypes and omits some of them. The sample gives 13,000 to 15,000 clones, 80% to 85% of which show up once; 4.1% is in the top ten. This specimen consisted of peripheral blood, obtained before any cancer treatment. The origin of the receptors is a female donor over 55 with stage I squamous cell lung carcinoma.

The gene calls are TRBV9 and TRBJ1-4, with D uncertain. The length of the CDR3 is 17 residues. V was pared by 0 bases and J by 0 bases, with 12 bases between. Per germline, CDR1 SGDLS and CDR2 YYNGEE. CDR3 residues: CASSVEVDPTTNEKLFF. In DNA form, the CDR3 reads TGTGCCAGCAGCGTAGAGGTGGACCCTACAACTAATGAAAAACTGTTTTTT.

V and J are TRBV5-1 and TRBJ1-4; D is unclear. The CDR3 consists of 14 residues. V was trimmed by 0 bases and J by 5 bases, leaving 8 bases between them. Germline V lookup: CDR1 SGHRS, CDR2 YFSETQ. CDR3 sequence reads: CASSLVGGNEKLFF. CDR3 in DNA: TGCGCCAGCAGCTTGGTGGGCGGCAATGAAAAACTGTTTTTT.

The gene calls are TRBV29-1 and TRBJ2-5, with 8 bases aligning to TRBD2. Unmatched junction bases numbered 8, after V lost 7 bases and J lost 7 bases. CDR1 SQVTM and CDR2 ANQGSEA come from the germline V gene. CDR3 length: 12 residues. CDR3 amino acids: CSAAGGLGTQYF. CDR3 DNA sequence: TGCAGCGCTGCGGGAGGTTTGGGGACCCAGTACTTC. Combining the CDR3 with reference TRBV29-1 and TRBJ2-5 gives the whole variable domain SAVISQKPSRDICQRGTSLTIQCQVDSQVTMMFWYRQQPGQSLTLIATANQGSEATYESGFVIDKFPISRPNLTFSTLTVSNMSPEDSSIYLCSAAGGLGTQYFGPGTRLLVL.

The chain couples TRBV30 to TRBJ1-3; D is ambiguous. The ends were cut back, 1 base at V and 0 bases at J, with 4 bases in the middle. Germline V gene sequence: CDR1 GTSNPN, CDR2 SVGIG (reference sequence). This CDR3 has 13 residues. CDR3 DNA sequence: TGTGCCTGGAGTGAGTACTCTGGAAACACCATATATTTT. It translates to CAWSEYSGNTIYF.

The chain recombines TRBV6-5 with TRBJ1-6, with 7 bases that match TRBD1. Germline-derived CDR1 and CDR2 are MNHEY and SVGAGI. The CDR3 is 16 amino acids. Germline trimming cut 2 bases from V and 7 bases from J; bases unmatched to any gene: 8. CDR3 nucleotide sequence: TGTGCCAGCAGTTACGACAGGGCTTCGGGGAATTCACCCCTCCACTTT. As protein: CASSYDRASGNSPLHF.

V gene TRBV9 combines with J gene TRBJ2-5, with 7 bases lining up with TRBD1. V was pared by 5 bases and J by 1 base, with 8 bases of the junction left unmatched. The CDR3 consists of 15 residues. The germline gives CDR1 SGDLS, CDR2 YYNGEE. CDR3 in DNA: TGTGCCAGCAGTCGACAGGGAAGGGGCCAAGAGACCCAGTACTTC. Its protein product is CASSRQGRGQETQYF. Based on the CDR3 plus reference TRBV9 and TRBJ2-5, the full variable domain is DSGVTQTPKHLITATGQRVTLRCSPRSGDLSVYWYQQSLDQGLQFLIQYYNGEERAKGNILERFSAQQFPDLHSELNLSSLELGDSALYFCASSRQGRGQETQYFGPGTRLLVL.

The rearrangement links TRBV29-1 to TRBJ1-2; 9 bases are shared with TRBD1. There are 15 residues in the CDR3. V lost 6 bases, J lost 3 bases, and 11 bases stayed unmatched. The germline CDR1 and CDR2 sequences are SQVTM and ANQGSEA. This CDR3 reads CSVRGQGMGDYGYTF. CDR3 coding DNA: TGCAGCGTGAGGGGACAGGGTATGGGAGACTATGGCTACACCTTC.

The chain employs TRBV27 and TRBJ1-1; D not certain. Germline V CDR1 and CDR2: MNHEY, SMNVEV (reference sequence). The V end was cut by 9 bases, the J end by 1 base, with 12 bases between. The CDR3 is 13 amino acids. CDR3 bases: TGTGCCAGTGGGCCAGGAAGGAACACTGAAGCTTTCTTT. Translated: CASGPGRNTEAFF.

The rearrangement uses TRBV18 and TRBJ1-2; D is perhaps TRBD1 (5 bases). The germline gives CDR1 KGHSH, CDR2 LQKENI. This CDR3 is built from 13 residues. Trimming left V 3 bases short and J 4 bases short, with 9 bases between. CDR3 loop: CASSPDSFYGYTF. The DNA of the CDR3 is TGTGCCAGCTCACCCGACAGCTTCTATGGCTACACCTTC.

The V gene is TRBV12-5, the J gene TRBJ2-1; 10 bases are a match to TRBD2. Germline CDR1 reads LGHNT; CDR2 reads FRNRAP. V shed 0 bases, J shed 12 bases, and the junction held 11 bases outside the gene matches. The CDR3 is 16 amino acids. CDR3 region: CASGLVVAGGPAGQFF. The CDR3 coding sequence is TGTGCTAGTGGTTTGGTAGTAGCGGGGGGTCCGGCGGGGCAGTTCTTC. The whole variable domain, remainder taken from reference TRBV12-5 and TRBJ2-1, is DARVTQTPRHKVTEMGQEVTMRCQPILGHNTVFWYRQTMMQGLELLAYFRNRAPLDDSGMPKDRFSAEMPDATLATLKIQPSEPRDSAVYFCASGLVVAGGPAGQFFGPGTRLTVL.

The chain is built from TRBV15 and TRBJ2-5, with 11 bases aligning to TRBD2. Germline-derived CDR1 and CDR2 are LNHNV and YYDKDF (reference sequence). This CDR3 is built from 16 residues. Losses at the gene ends were 0 bases for V and 7 bases for J; bases not matched to a gene: 7. In DNA, the CDR3 is TGTGCCACCAGCAGAGATCACGCCGGACTAGCGGGGACCCAGTACTTC. This encodes CATSRDHAGLAGTQYF. The entire variable domain, with the rest obtained from reference TRBV15 and TRBJ2-5, is as follows: DAMVIQNPRYQVTQFGKPVTLSCSQTLNHNVMYWYQQKSSQAPKLLFHYYDKDFNNEADTPDNFQSRRPNTSFCFLDIRSPGLGDTAMYLCATSRDHAGLAGTQYFGPGTRLLVL.

This clone appeared once. The V call is TRBV9, the J call TRBJ2-1; D gene uncertain. The CDR3 contains 13 residues. Between the trimmed V and J ends, which lost 2 bases and 8 bases, there was a span of 11 bases. The V gene's germline CDR1 is SGDLS and CDR2 YYNGEE. The CDR3 coding sequence is TGTGCCAGCAGCGTCTGGGATGGCGATGAGCAGTTCTTC. It encodes CASSVWDGDEQFF.

This clone was counted only a few times. The CDR3 DNA reads as TGTGCCAGCAGCTCCGGCCTTACCTCCTACGAGCAGTACTTC. This encodes CASSSGLTSYEQYF. This chain joins TRBV5-6 and TRBJ2-7, with unresolved D. V lost 3 bases and J 0 bases, leaving 10 bases between the germline ends. CDR3 length: 14 amino acids. CDR1 and CDR2 from the germline V gene are SGHDT and YYEEEE.

The chain is built from TRBV18 and TRBJ2-7; D call uncertain. Germline V gene sequence: CDR1 KGHSH, CDR2 LQKENI. CDR3 length equals 15 residues. V gave up 3 bases and J gave up 2 bases, with 14 bases separating them. The CDR3 DNA reads TGTGCCAGCTCACCGAAGGCCCTAGACCCCTACGAGCAGTACTTC. This translates into CASSPKALDPYEQYF.

The V call is TRBV5-6, the J call TRBJ1-1; 9 nucleotides match TRBD1. After removal of 2 bases from V and 0 bases from J, the junction contained 5 bases not matched to a gene. CDR3 length: 16 residues. The germline V gene has CDR1 SGHDT and CDR2 YYEEEE. CDR3 protein: CASSFRTGALNTEAFF. The CDR3 nucleotides read TGTGCCAGCAGCTTCAGGACAGGGGCCCTGAACACTGAAGCTTTCTTT. Based on the CDR3 plus reference TRBV5-6 and TRBJ1-1, the full variable domain is DAGVTQSPTHLIKTRGQQVTLRCSPKSGHDTVSWYQQALGQGPQFIFQYYEEEERQRGNFPDRFSGHQFPNYSSELNVNALLLGDSALYLCASSFRTGALNTEAFFGQGTRLTVV.

CDR3 DNA sequence: TGTGCCTGGACCCTGAACACTGAAGCTTTCTTT. Its protein is CAWTLNTEAFF. V and J are TRBV30 and TRBJ1-1; D unresolved. CDR3 length: 11 amino acids. The V end lost 4 bases, the J end lost 0 bases, and 3 bases lay between the germline ends. Per germline, CDR1 GTSNPN and CDR2 SVGIG (reference sequence). Looking up the rest from reference TRBV30 and TRBJ1-1 gives the full variable domain: SQTIHQWPATLVQPVGSPLSLECTVEGTSNPNLYWYRQAAGRGLQLLFYSVGIGQISSEVPQNLSASRPQDRQFILSSKKLLLSDSGFYLCAWTLNTEAFFGQGTRLTVV.

The chain uses TRBV21-1 and TRBJ2-5; the D call in the table, TRBD1, was not verified against the DNA. TRBV21-1 constitutes a pseudogene. This CDR3 spans 16 amino acids. CDR3 loop: CASSIHPGERLGTQYF. Here the CDR3 DNA reads TGTGCCAGCAGCATTCATCCAGGGGAACGGCTGGGGACCCAGTACTTC.

V and J are TRBV7-2 and TRBJ1-2; 7 bases match TRBD1. The CDR3 loop spans 14 amino acids. The trim removed 5 bases at V and 2 bases at J, leaving 5 bases unmatched. Germline V gene data show CDR1 as SGHTA and CDR2 as FQGNSA. The CDR3 DNA reads TGTGCCAGCAGCACCGACAGGGCAAACTATGGCTACACCTTC. It translates to CASSTDRANYGYTF.

This sequence joins TRBV6-6 and TRBJ2-5, with unresolved D. V was cut by 2 bases and J by 2 bases, with 12 bases left in between. Germline-derived CDR1 and CDR2 are MNHNY and SVGAGI (reference sequence). CDR3 length: 15 amino acids. Here the CDR3 DNA reads TGTGCCAGCAGTTACCCCCCGAAGGGACAAGAGACCCAGTACTTC. This encodes CASSYPPKGQETQYF.

This chain connects TRBV6-5 to TRBJ1-6; 8 bases line up with TRBD1. This CDR3 contains 16 residues. Germline assignment: CDR1 MNHEY and CDR2 SVGAGI. Trimming at V came to 4 bases and at J to 5 bases, leaving 7 bases not matched to a gene. The CDR3 bases are TGTGCCAGCAGTTCTCGGACAGGGTCTGATAATTCACCCCTCCACTTT. This gives the protein CASSSRTGSDNSPLHF.

This clone showed up just a few times. The J gene is TRBJ2-5, the V gene TRBV9, with TRBD2 matching 9 bases. Germline values: CDR1 SGDLS, CDR2 YYNGEE. CDR3 length: 16 residues. The ends lost 0 bases at V and 0 bases at J; junction bases unmatched: 3. Here the CDR3 reads CASSVEAGGNQETQYF. The CDR3 coding sequence is TGTGCCAGCAGCGTAGAGGCGGGGGGGAACCAAGAGACCCAGTACTTC.

J is TRBJ1-2 and V is TRBV5-4, with D possibly TRBD1 on 5 matching bases. Deletions cut 3 bases from V and 3 bases from J, with 9 bases between. CDR1 and CDR2 from the germline V gene are SGHNT and YYREEE (reference sequence). The CDR3 has 13 amino acids. The CDR3 bases are TGTGCCAGCAGCTGGTCGGGGGACTATGGCTACACCTTC. Its translation is CASSWSGDYGYTF.

V and J are TRBV19 and TRBJ2-1; 9 bases line up with TRBD1. This CDR3 is 14 amino acids long. From germline, CDR1 is LNHDA and CDR2 SQIVND (reference sequence). The V segment lost 5 bases and the J segment 8 bases; nucleotides outside the gene matches: 7. Here the CDR3 reads CASSSWTGDDEQFF. CDR3 nucleotides: TGTGCCAGTAGTTCTTGGACAGGGGACGATGAGCAGTTCTTC.

The rearrangement uses TRBV2 and TRBJ2-6, with a tentative D call TRBD1 (6 bases). This CDR3 comprises 16 residues. The V gene's germline CDR1 is SNHLY and CDR2 FYNNEI. The ends were cut back, 5 bases at V and 2 bases at J, with 13 bases in the middle. CDR3 DNA: TGTGCCAGCAGTTACCTTCGGACAGCTGGGGCCAACGTCCTGACTTTC. This gives the protein CASSYLRTAGANVLTF.

J is TRBJ2-7 and V is TRBV7-9; maybe TRBD1 (5 bases). V lost 5 bases to trimming and J lost 2 bases, with 13 bases between them. CDR1 and CDR2 from the germline V gene are SEHNR and FQNEAQ (reference sequence). The CDR3 spans 14 residues. The CDR3 nucleotides read TGTGCCAGCAGCCGTGACAGCGATCCCTACGAGCAGTACTTC. Its protein is CASSRDSDPYEQYF.

The chain carries TRBV5-1 and TRBJ2-3, with D uncertain. Trimming left V 3 bases short and J 0 bases short, with 5 bases between. This CDR3 is built from 13 residues. Germline V lookup: CDR1 SGHRS, CDR2 YFSETQ. CDR3 sequence (DNA): TGCGCCAGCAGCTCCCCTAGCACAGATACGCAGTATTTT. Its translation: CASSSPSTDTQYF.

This clone was seen just once. J is TRBJ1-2 and V is TRBV20-1; D gene unclear. CDR3 length equals 11 residues. Trimming removed 4 bases from V and 6 bases from J, with 9 bases in between. CDR1 is DFQATT, CDR2 SNEGSKA, per germline (reference sequence). DNA for the CDR3: TGCAGTGCTATGGGAATTAATGGCTACACCTTC. Protein: CSAMGINGYTF.

V and J are TRBV29-1 and TRBJ1-2, with D possibly being TRBD1 (6 bases). CDR1 and CDR2 (germline): SQVTM, ANQGSEA. CDR3 length equals 10 residues. V lost 4 bases, J lost 8 bases, and 8 bases lay in between. The CDR3 DNA follows: TGCAGCGTTGGGGGGGCCGGCTACACCTTC. Its translation: CSVGGAGYTF. Full variable domain (rest looked up from reference TRBV29-1 and TRBJ1-2): SAVISQKPSRDICQRGTSLTIQCQVDSQVTMMFWYRQQPGQSLTLIATANQGSEATYESGFVIDKFPISRPNLTFSTLTVSNMSPEDSSIYLCSVGGAGYTFGSGTRLTVV.

This clone occurred a few times. This sequence joins TRBV27 and TRBJ2-7, with 13 bases identical to TRBD2. The CDR3 spans 15 residues. Germline CDR1 and CDR2: MNHEY and SMNVEV (reference sequence). V lost 5 bases to trimming and J lost 2 bases; unmatched junction nucleotides: 3. CDR3 amino acids: CASSPGTSGAYEQYF. Written as DNA, the CDR3 is TGTGCCAGCAGTCCTGGGACTAGCGGGGCCTACGAGCAGTACTTC.